This section outlines one T cell receptor (beta chain) sequence together with its context. Its antigen is not identified. The data derive from a study of cytomegalovirus exposure and HLA in healthy donors. Study context: Counted in an early data release were tens of millions of unique TCRs from HLA-typed donors.

From germline, CDR1 is SGHAT and CDR2 FQNNGV. The CDR3 covers 19 residues. Trimming stripped 5 bases from V and 1 base from J, with 23 bases between. PCR involved 60 Vbeta and 13 Jbeta primers. Data came from immunoSEQ multiplex PCR; TCRdb stores just in-frame clones and leaves some out. Of roughly 190,000 clones in the sample, just over 75% were seen once. General observations from the study: Upon later analysis, HLA-associated TCR beta chains proved more clonally expanded than other, equally common chains. The investigators catalogued 150 to 200 TCR beta chains as cytomegalovirus-associated. A highly shared variant cluster was judged a likely technical artifact.

This clonotype originated in a woman aged 25 to 39 in good health and CMV-seropositive. Specimen: PBMCs. The genes are TRBV11-2 and TRBJ2-2, with a tentative D call TRBD1 (5 bases). The DNA of the CDR3 is TGTGCCAGCAGCCCTACCCGGCAGGGCTTCACTTTGAACACCGGGGAGCTGTTTTTT. As protein: CASSPTRQGFTLNTGELFF.